Shown below are 14 T cell receptor beta chains from a single sample sequenced in a study of human T cells and chemical hapten exposure. The time point is: patch test 3, about 24 weeks after DPC sensitization. Noted treatment: therapeutic diphenylcyclopropenone sensitization with weekly scalp DPC. Total RNA came from unfractionated whole blood. Via MiXCR, TCRdb re-called the RACE reads, giving one row per CDR3 protein. The table has tens of thousands of distinct CDR3 sequences, roughly 13% seen once. The starting material was whole blood, obtained in connection with sensitization to the hapten diphenylcyclopropenone (DPC). The source is a woman aged 40 to 50 with alopecia areata. Some clones in this sample may be carry-over from other donors' samples.

This clonotype was counted at least ten times. This chain joins TRBV6-6 and TRBJ2-7; TRBD1 agrees at 9 bases. The CDR3 covers 14 residues. The V gene end was trimmed by 6 bases and the J gene end by 1 base; junction bases not matched to a gene: 4. Germline V gene lookup returns CDR1 MNHNY and CDR2 SVGAGI (reference sequence). CDR3 region: CASRGQGNSYEQYF. The CDR3, as DNA: TGTGCCAGCAGGGGACAGGGAAATTCCTACGAGCAGTACTTC.

With respect to this clonotype: This clone may be a read error of a much larger clone one base away. V gene TRBV6-1 combines with J gene TRBJ2-3, with 9 nucleotides matching TRBD2. Germline values: CDR1 MNHNS, CDR2 SASEGT. V shed 2 bases, J shed 0 bases, and the junction held 6 bases outside the gene matches. This CDR3 spans 17 amino acids. CDR3 sequence (DNA): TGTGCCAGCAGTGAATTCCGCGGGAGGGCAAGCACAGATACGCAGTATTTT. Protein product: CASSEFRGRASTDTQYF.

This clonotype appeared a few times. DNA for the CDR3: TGTGCCAGCAGTACAGGGCTCCAGCCCCAGCATTTT. The encoded protein is CASSTGLQPQHF. The rearrangement links TRBV27 to TRBJ1-5, with D possibly matching TRBD1 (6 bases). The length of the CDR3 is 12 residues. Germline CDR1 reads MNHEY; CDR2 reads SMNVEV (reference sequence). The ends were cut back, 5 bases at V and 7 bases at J, with 9 bases in the middle.

This clonotype was detected ten times or more. The gene calls are TRBV28 and TRBJ2-7, with 8 bases identical to TRBD2. The trim removed 5 bases at V and 6 bases at J, leaving 3 bases unmatched. The germline V gene has CDR1 MDHEN and CDR2 SYDVKM. The CDR3 loop spans 12 amino acids. The DNA of the CDR3 is TGTGCCAGCAGTCGCCGGGAGGGCGAGCAGTACTTC. Encoded protein: CASSRREGEQYF.

For this clonotype: This CDR3 is missing its conserved last phenylalanine or tryptophan, likely due to a read error. CDR3 amino acids: CASRRAGEQYY. The CDR3 DNA reads as TGTGCCAGCAGGCGCGCGGGCGAGCAGTACTAC. V and J are TRBV6-2 or TRBV6-3 and TRBJ2-7; perhaps TRBD2 as D (5 bases). The CDR3 is 11 amino acids. Trimming shortened V by 6 bases and J by 6 bases, and 9 bases separated the two germline ends. CDR1 is MNHEY, CDR2 SVGEGT, per germline.

Ten or more counts support this clonotype. In DNA, the CDR3 is TGTGCCAGCAGTTTAACTCAACACAAGGAGACCCAGTACTTC. It translates to CASSLTQHKETQYF. The chain combines TRBV28 with TRBJ2-5; no clear D gene. CDR1 and CDR2 (germline): MDHEN, SYDVKM. The V end lost 2 bases, the J end lost 5 bases, and 12 bases lay between the germline ends. The CDR3 contains 14 residues.

This clonotype was counted at least ten times. This sequence joins TRBV21-1 and TRBJ2-7; the table's D call, TRBD1, has no DNA check behind it. TRBV21-1 is a pseudogene segment. The length of the CDR3 is 15 residues. CDR3 sequence: CASSKAGQGNYEQYF. CDR3 nucleotides: TGTGCCAGCAGCAAAGCCGGACAGGGGAACTACGAGCAGTACTTC.

This clonotype was picked up a small number of times. The chain recombines TRBV20-1 with TRBJ2-7; 13 nucleotides agree with TRBD2. Trimming took 2 bases from V and 3 from J; bases not matched to a gene: 4. CDR3 length: 15 residues. Germline V gene lookup returns CDR1 DFQATT and CDR2 SNEGSKA (reference sequence). The CDR3 spells CSARTGTSGIYEQYF. The CDR3, as DNA: TGCAGTGCTAGAACCGGGACTAGCGGGATCTACGAGCAGTACTTC.

This clonotype was seen at least ten times. This chain links TRBV12-3 or TRBV12-4 with TRBJ1-5; weak D call: TRBD1 (5 bases). The CDR3 is 14 amino acids. Deletions cut 5 bases from V and 0 bases from J, with 8 bases between. The CDR3 region has the DNA TGTGCCAGCAGTCGGGACGGTAGCAATCAGCCCCAGCATTTT. It specifies CASSRDGSNQPQHF.

The chain uses TRBV10-3 and TRBJ2-2; D is unclear. This CDR3 has 15 residues. The germline V gene has CDR1 ENHRY and CDR2 SYGVKD. Trimming removed 6 bases from V and 0 bases from J, with 11 bases in between. The CDR3 here is CAISPNPANTGELFF. In DNA, the CDR3 is TGTGCCATCAGCCCCAACCCAGCGAACACCGGGGAGCTGTTTTTT.

This clonotype showed up many times. The chain is built from TRBV24-1 and TRBJ1-1, with a tentative D call TRBD1 (6 bases). The length of the CDR3 is 14 residues. V lost 2 bases and J lost 9, with 15 bases in between. Germline CDR1 and CDR2: KGHDR and SFDVKD. CDR3 region: CATSDSGVKAKAFF. The CDR3 DNA follows: TGTGCCACCAGTGATTCAGGGGTTAAGGCTAAAGCTTTCTTT.

This clonotype appeared many times. V and J are TRBV5-6 and TRBJ1-1; no definite D call. Deletions cut 7 bases from V and 3 bases from J, with 10 bases between. Looked up from germline, CDR1 is SGHDT and CDR2 is YYEEEE. This CDR3 is built from 12 residues. The CDR3 spells CASLAQDTEAFF. The CDR3 region has the DNA TGTGCCAGCCTCGCGCAGGACACTGAAGCTTTCTTT.

In its sample, this clonotype ranks as medium-sized. V is TRBV10-3 and J is TRBJ2-3, with 7 bases aligning to TRBD1. The V gene end was trimmed by 2 bases and the J gene end by 4 bases; junction bases not matched to a gene: 12. This CDR3 contains 17 residues. Germline V CDR1 and CDR2: ENHRY, SYGVKD. The CDR3 coding sequence is TGTGCCATCAGTGAGGACGTGGGGGACAGTCGAGCAGATACGCAGTATTTT. It yields the protein CAISEDVGDSRADTQYF.

This clonotype was counted many times. The CDR3, as DNA: TGCAGCGTCGGACAGGCGGCGGAGACCCAGTACTTC. This translates into CSVGQAAETQYF. V gene TRBV29-1 combines with J gene TRBJ2-5; TRBD1 matches 7 bases. V trimming: 6 bases; J trimming: 5 bases; junction bases outside the gene matches: 6. The CDR3 has 12 amino acids. Germline lookup yields CDR1 SQVTM and CDR2 ANQGSEA. The full variable domain, with the rest looked up from reference TRBV29-1 and TRBJ2-5, is SAVISQKPSRDICQRGTSLTIQCQVDSQVTMMFWYRQQPGQSLTLIATANQGSEATYESGFVIDKFPISRPNLTFSTLTVSNMSPEDSSIYLCSVGQAAETQYFGPGTRLLVL.